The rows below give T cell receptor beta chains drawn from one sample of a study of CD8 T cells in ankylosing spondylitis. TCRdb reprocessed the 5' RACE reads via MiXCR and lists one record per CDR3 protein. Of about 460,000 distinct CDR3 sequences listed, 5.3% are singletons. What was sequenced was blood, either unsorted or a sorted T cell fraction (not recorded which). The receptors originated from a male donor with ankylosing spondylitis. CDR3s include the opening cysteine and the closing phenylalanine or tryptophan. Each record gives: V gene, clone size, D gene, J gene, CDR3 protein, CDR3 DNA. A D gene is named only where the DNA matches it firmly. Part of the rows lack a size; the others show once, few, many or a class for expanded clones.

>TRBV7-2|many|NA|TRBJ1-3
CASSFEWGSGNTIYF
TGTGCCAGCAGCTTCGAATGGGGGTCCGGAAACACCATATATTTT
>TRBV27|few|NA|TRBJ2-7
CASLRGKLAYEQYF
TGTGCCAGTTTACGGGGGAAGCTAGCCTACGAGCAGTACTTC
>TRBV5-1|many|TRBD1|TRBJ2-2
CASTSTGFIGELFF
TGCGCCAGCACATCGACAGGGTTTATCGGGGAGCTGTTTTTT
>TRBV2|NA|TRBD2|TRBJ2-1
CTSCYPRPTSGAYNEQFF
TGTACCAGCTGCTATCCCCGGCCAACTAGCGGGGCCTACAATGAGCAGTTCTTC
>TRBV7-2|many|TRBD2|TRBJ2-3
CASSLRSGADTQYF
TGTGCCAGCAGCTTACGAAGCGGGGCAGATACGCAGTATTTT
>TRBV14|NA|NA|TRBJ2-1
CASSQLLRGEQFF
TGTGCCAGCAGCCAACTACTGAGGGGTGAGCAGTTCTTC
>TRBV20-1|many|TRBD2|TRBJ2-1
CSARGERGSYNEQFF
TGCAGTGCTAGAGGGGAGCGGGGGTCCTACAATGAGCAGTTCTTC
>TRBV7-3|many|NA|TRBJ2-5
CASSLTVLETQYF
TGTGCCAGCAGCTTAACGGTGCTGGAGACCCAGTACTTC
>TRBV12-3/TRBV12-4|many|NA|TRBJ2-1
CASSRRRGFEQFF
TGTGCCAGCAGTAGACGTAGGGGGTTTGAGCAGTTCTTC
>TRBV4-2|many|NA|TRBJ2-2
CASSQELVPTGELFF
TGTGCCAGCAGCCAAGAACTTGTCCCCACCGGGGAGCTGTTTTTT
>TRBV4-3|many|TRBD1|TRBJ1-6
CASSPDRVNSPLHF
TGCGCCAGCAGCCCGGACAGGGTCAATTCACCCCTCCACTTT
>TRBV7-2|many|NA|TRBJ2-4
CASSLEGDTSKNIQYF
TGTGCCAGCAGCTTAGAAGGGGACACTTCCAAAAACATTCAGTACTTC
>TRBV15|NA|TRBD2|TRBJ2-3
CATSILAGGTDTQYF
TGTGCCACCAGCATATTAGCGGGGGGCACAGATACGCAGTATTTT
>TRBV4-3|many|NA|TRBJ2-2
CASSQEPGTLAGELFF
TGCGCCAGCAGCCAAGAGCCGGGCACCCTGGCCGGGGAGCTGTTTTTT
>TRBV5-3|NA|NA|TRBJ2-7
CARSPKGNYGGYYEQYF
TGTGCCAGGAGCCCGAAGGGGAACTACGGGGGATATTACGAGCAGTACTTC
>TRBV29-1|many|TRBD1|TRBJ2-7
CSAGTGFEQYF
TGCAGCGCCGGGACAGGGTTCGAGCAGTACTTC
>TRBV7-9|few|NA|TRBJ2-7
CASSLRQGIGYEQYF
TGTGCCAGCAGCTTAAGGCAGGGGATCGGGTACGAGCAGTACTTC
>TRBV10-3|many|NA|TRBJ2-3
CAIRGTPDTQYF
TGTGCCATCAGGGGGACGCCAGATACGCAGTATTTT
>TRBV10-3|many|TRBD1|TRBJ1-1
CAIRTGSTNTEAFF
TGTGCCATCAGGACAGGGTCGACAAACACTGAAGCTTTCTTT
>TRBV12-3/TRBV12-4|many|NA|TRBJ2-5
CASSSRRETQYF
TGTGCCAGCAGTTCGAGAAGGGAGACCCAGTACTTC
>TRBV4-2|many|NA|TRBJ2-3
CASSYGGEDADTQYF
TGTGCCAGCAGCTACGGGGGTGAGGACGCAGATACGCAGTATTTT
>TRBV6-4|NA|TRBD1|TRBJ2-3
CASSSDRGPITDTQYF
TGTGCCAGCAGTTCGGACAGGGGGCCAATCACAGATACGCAGTATTTT
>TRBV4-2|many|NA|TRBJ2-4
CASSQDGTSIAKNIQYF
TGTGCCAGCAGCCAAGATGGGACCTCCATCGCCAAAAACATTCAGTACTTC
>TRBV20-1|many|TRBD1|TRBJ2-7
CTCGTDLEQYF
TGCACCTGTGGGACAGACCTCGAGCAGTACTTC
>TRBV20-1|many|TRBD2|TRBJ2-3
CSATRTSGRAEDTQYF
TGCAGTGCTACCAGGACTAGCGGGAGGGCCGAAGATACGCAGTATTTT
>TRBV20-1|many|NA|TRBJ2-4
CSARDVAGNIQYF
TGCAGTGCTAGAGACGTAGCAGGAAACATTCAGTACTTC
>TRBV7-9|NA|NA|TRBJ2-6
CASSGAGANVLTF
TGTGCCAGCAGCGGGGCTGGGGCCAACGTCCTGACTTTC
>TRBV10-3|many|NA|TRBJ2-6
CAISDPNSGANVLTF
TGTGCCATCAGTGATCCGAACTCTGGGGCCAACGTCCTGACTTTC
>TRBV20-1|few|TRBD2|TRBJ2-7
CSARDLGREFYEQYF
TGCAGTGCTAGAGATCTTGGGCGGGAGTTCTACGAGCAGTACTTC
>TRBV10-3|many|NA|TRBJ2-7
CAISESYRVYEQYF
TGTGCCATCAGTGAGTCGTACAGGGTCTACGAGCAGTACTTC
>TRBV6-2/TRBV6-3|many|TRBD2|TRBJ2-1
CASKVRAGVVDEQFF
TGTGCCAGTAAAGTAAGGGCGGGAGTAGTGGATGAGCAGTTCTTC
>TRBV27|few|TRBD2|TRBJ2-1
CASSYGLAGNHNEQFF
TGTGCCAGCAGTTACGGACTAGCGGGGAATCACAATGAGCAGTTCTTC
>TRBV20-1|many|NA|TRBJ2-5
CSAIEGQGETQYF
TGCAGTGCTATTGAGGGGCAGGGGGAGACCCAGTACTTC
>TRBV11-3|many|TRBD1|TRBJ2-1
CASSYGTGVNEQFF
TGTGCCAGCAGCTACGGGACAGGGGTCAATGAGCAGTTCTTC
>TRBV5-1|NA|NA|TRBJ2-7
CASSPTRGVDEQYF
TGCGCCAGCAGCCCCACCCGGGGTGTCGACGAGCAGTACTTC
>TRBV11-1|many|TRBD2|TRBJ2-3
CASFPLILSGGFPDTQYF
TGTGCCAGCTTCCCCCTTATCCTTAGCGGGGGGTTCCCGGATACGCAGTATTTT
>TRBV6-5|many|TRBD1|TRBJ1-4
CASSYGTGGLNEKLFF
TGTGCCAGCAGTTATGGGACAGGGGGCCTTAATGAAAAACTGTTTTTT
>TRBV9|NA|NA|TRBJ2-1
CASSTRTGTPSGEQFF
TGTGCCAGCAGCACCCGAACAGGGACCCCAAGCGGAGAGCAGTTCTTC
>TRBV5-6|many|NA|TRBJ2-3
CASSLIGDPSAYPDTQYF
TGTGCCAGCAGCTTGATAGGAGACCCTTCCGCTTATCCGGATACGCAGTATTTT
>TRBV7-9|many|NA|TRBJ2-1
CASSVLAYKGNEQFF
TGTGCCAGCAGCGTTCTAGCGTACAAAGGTAATGAGCAGTTCTTC
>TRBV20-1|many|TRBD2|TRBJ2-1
CSARSTSPGTSYNEQFF
TGCAGTGCTAGATCGACTTCCCCCGGGACTAGCTACAATGAGCAGTTCTTC
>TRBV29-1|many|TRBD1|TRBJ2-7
CSVSRDRDVYEQYF
TGCAGCGTTTCCCGGGACAGGGATGTGTACGAGCAGTACTTC
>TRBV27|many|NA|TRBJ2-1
CASSRTRRASYNEQFF
TGTGCCAGCAGCCGAACTCGGAGGGCTTCCTACAATGAGCAGTTCTTC
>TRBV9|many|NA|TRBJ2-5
CASSVGKGAETQYF
TGTGCCAGCAGCGTAGGGAAGGGAGCAGAGACCCAGTACTTC
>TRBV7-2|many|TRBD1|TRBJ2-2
CASSLTGPNTGELFF
TGTGCCAGCAGCCTGACAGGGCCCAACACCGGGGAGCTGTTTTTT
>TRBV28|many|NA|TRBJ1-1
CASRRDNLNTEAFF
TGTGCCAGCAGGCGGGACAATTTGAACACTGAAGCTTTCTTT
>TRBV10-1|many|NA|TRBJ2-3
CASSEYSGSTDTQYF
TGCGCCAGCAGTGAGTACAGTGGGTCCACAGATACGCAGTATTTT
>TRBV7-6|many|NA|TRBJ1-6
CASSSDGGSSPLHF
TGTGCCAGCAGCTCGGACGGGGGAAGTTCACCCCTCCACTTT
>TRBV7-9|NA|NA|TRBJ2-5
CASSSVRQTQYF
TGTGCCAGCAGTTCGGTTAGGCAGACCCAGTACTTC
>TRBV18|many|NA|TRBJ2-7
CASSPRTWTAGEQYF
TGTGCCAGCTCACCAAGGACCTGGACAGCTGGCGAGCAGTACTTC
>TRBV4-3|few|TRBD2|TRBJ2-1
CASSQLAGGPPNEQFF
TGCGCCAGCAGCCAACTAGCGGGAGGGCCTCCTAATGAGCAGTTCTTC
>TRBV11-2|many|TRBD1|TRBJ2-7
CASSIRTGSYEQYF
TGTGCCAGCAGTATCCGGACAGGGTCCTACGAGCAGTACTTC
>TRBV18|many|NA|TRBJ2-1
CASSPRIQGLARGNNEQFF
TGTGCCAGCTCACCACGGATACAGGGCTTGGCCCGGGGTAACAATGAGCAGTTCTTC
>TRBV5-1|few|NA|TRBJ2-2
CASSLDLTLIVLGNTGELFF
TGCGCCAGCAGCTTGGACCTTACACTTATTGTGTTGGGAAACACCGGGGAGCTGTTTTTT
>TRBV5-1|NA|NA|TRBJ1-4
CASSLDTTNEKLFF
TGCGCCAGCAGCTTGGACACAACTAATGAAAAACTGTTTTTT
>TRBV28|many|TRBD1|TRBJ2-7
CASSSGTGVTYEQYF
TGTGCCAGCAGTTCTGGGACAGGGGTGACCTACGAGCAGTACTTC
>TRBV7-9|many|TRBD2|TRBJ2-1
CASSPSSGKGLNEQFF
TGTGCCAGCAGCCCCTCTAGCGGGAAGGGGCTCAATGAGCAGTTCTTC
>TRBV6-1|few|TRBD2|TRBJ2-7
CASSERAGGYSSYEQYF
TGTGCCAGCAGTGAACGGGCGGGGGGGTACAGCTCCTACGAGCAGTACTTC
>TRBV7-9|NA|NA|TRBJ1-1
CASSPELMNTEAFF
TGTGCCAGCAGCCCCGAGCTCATGAACACTGAAGCTTTCTTT